This passage covers 21 T cell receptor beta chains from one sample sequenced in a study of T cell responses to AZD1222 COVID-19 vaccine. This table comes from immunoSEQ multiplex PCR, and its TCRdb copy is limited to in-frame clones, with some not included. The repertoire holds 64,000 or so clones, with around 84% as singletons. This specimen consisted of peripheral blood, obtained on day 0 of AZD1222 vaccination. The receptors were sampled from an adult in good health.

The sample holds one count of this clone. This chain's CDR3 is CASSPGGQGSEKLFF. DNA of the CDR3: TGTGCCAGCTCACCTGGTGGACAGGGCAGTGAAAAACTGTTTTTT. The gene calls are TRBV18 and TRBJ1-4; 8 bases align to TRBD1. The V segment lost 3 bases and the J segment 7 bases; nucleotides outside the gene matches: 7. The germline V gene has CDR1 KGHSH and CDR2 LQKENI. The CDR3 loop spans 15 amino acids.

The chain employs TRBV10-3 and TRBJ2-1, with 7 bases lining up with TRBD1. V shed 6 bases, J shed 7 bases, and the junction held 6 bases outside the gene matches. There are 13 residues in the CDR3. CDR1 and CDR2 from the germline V gene are ENHRY and SYGVKD. CDR3 region: CAISVDRENEQFF. The CDR3 DNA reads TGTGCCATCAGCGTTGACAGGGAGAATGAGCAGTTCTTC.

The chain couples TRBV6-7 to TRBJ2-1; 11 nucleotides line up with TRBD2. TRBV6-7 is an ORF, with its function uncertain. Germline trimming cut 2 bases from V and 0 bases from J; bases unmatched to any gene: 3. The CDR3 is 17 residues long. The CDR3 DNA sequence: TGTGCCAGCAGTTACGTGACTAGCGGGGACTCCTACAATGAGCAGTTCTTC. As protein: CASSYVTSGDSYNEQFF.

This chain joins TRBV18 and TRBJ2-3, with unresolved D. V lost 2 bases and J lost 2, with 17 bases in between. In germline, CDR1 is KGHSH, CDR2 LQKENI. CDR3 length: 17 amino acids. The chain's CDR3 is CASSPLVLGSTTDTQYF. CDR3 DNA: TGTGCCAGCTCACCATTAGTTTTGGGCTCAACCACAGATACGCAGTATTTT.

The chain joins TRBV18 to TRBJ2-7; weak D call: TRBD2 (6 bases). The CDR3 length is 15 residues. The germline V and J ends were trimmed by 1 base and 2 bases, with 12 bases remaining between them. CDR1 and CDR2 (germline): KGHSH, LQKENI. CDR3 sequence reads: CASSPRGVATYEQYF. CDR3 DNA: TGTGCCAGCTCACCACGGGGGGTAGCCACCTACGAGCAGTACTTC.

This clone was detected only once. The V gene is TRBV3-1 (or the pseudogene TRBV3-2), the J gene TRBJ2-2; 7 bases map to TRBD1. With V trimmed by 4 bases and J by 1 base, 3 bases remained unmatched. The CDR3 is made up of 15 amino acids. Germline CDR1 and CDR2: LGHDT and YNNKEL (reference sequence). CDR3 sequence: CASSLRDRNTGELFF. In DNA, the CDR3 is TGTGCCAGCAGCCTCCGGGACAGGAACACCGGGGAGCTGTTTTTT.

This chain joins TRBV5-5 and TRBJ1-5; 9 nucleotides align to TRBD1. Germline V gene lookup returns CDR1 SGHKS and CDR2 YYEKEE (reference sequence). The J segment lost 6 bases and the V segment lost 4 bases, leaving 5 bases of the junction unmatched. CDR3 length: 14 amino acids. The CDR3 DNA follows: TGTGCCAGCAGCCTGGACAGGGGCGTTCAGCCCCAGCATTTT. Protein: CASSLDRGVQPQHF.

This chain joins TRBV5-8 and TRBJ2-2; 8 bases are a match to TRBD1. CDR3 length equals 16 residues. Per germline, CDR1 SGHTS and CDR2 YDEGEE. The ends lost 4 bases at V and 1 base at J; junction bases unmatched: 6. CDR3 bases: TGTGCCAGCAGCCGTTTCGGACAGGGGAACACCGGGGAGCTGTTTTTT. Translation: CASSRFGQGNTGELFF.

The J gene is TRBJ2-1, the V gene TRBV27; D not resolved. The CDR3 contains 12 residues. V gave up 2 bases and J gave up 9 bases, with 8 bases separating them. Germline V gene lookup returns CDR1 MNHEY and CDR2 SMNVEV (reference sequence). CDR3 sequence reads: CASSLIGGEQFF. The CDR3 coding sequence is TGTGCCAGCAGTTTAATTGGCGGTGAGCAGTTCTTC.

The V call is TRBV7-9, the J call TRBJ1-2; 8 bases agree with TRBD1. Germline V lookup: CDR1 SEHNR, CDR2 FQNEAQ (reference sequence). V lost 4 bases, J lost 3 bases, and 4 bases stayed unmatched. The CDR3 is made up of 14 amino acids. CDR3 amino acids: CASSSTGVHYGYTF. CDR3 bases: TGTGCCAGCAGCTCGACAGGGGTTCACTATGGCTACACCTTC. The whole variable domain, filled in from reference TRBV7-9 and TRBJ1-2, reads DTGVSQNPRHKITKRGQNVTFRCDPISEHNRLYWYRQTLGQGPEFLTYFQNEAQLEKSRLLSDRFSAERPKGSFSTLEIQRTEQGDSAMYLCASSSTGVHYGYTFGSGTRLTVV.

The chain links TRBV7-2 to TRBJ2-1, with 15 bases lining up with TRBD2. Germline values: CDR1 SGHTA, CDR2 FQGNSA. CDR3 length equals 16 residues. V lost 6 bases, J lost 12 bases, and 12 bases stayed unmatched. The CDR3 coding sequence is TGTGCCAGCAGGCTTACCGGGACTAGCGGGGGGCCAGGGCAGTTCTTC. Translating gives CASRLTGTSGGPGQFF.

This chain joins TRBV5-1 and TRBJ2-7; no definite D call. The CDR3 spans 15 residues. The germline CDR1 and CDR2 sequences are SGHRS and YFSETQ. V was pared by 2 bases and J by 0 bases, with 12 bases between. CDR3 sequence reads: CASSLAAGYSYEQYF. The DNA for the CDR3 is TGCGCCAGCAGCTTAGCAGCAGGATACTCCTACGAGCAGTACTTC.

The gene calls are TRBV27 and TRBJ1-6; D might be TRBD1 (5 bases). The CDR3 spans 16 residues. Looked up from germline, CDR1 is MNHEY and CDR2 is SMNVEV (reference sequence). With 5 bases removed from V and 9 bases from J, the gap between germline ends came to 20 bases. Written as DNA, the CDR3 is TGTGCCAGCAGTCGGACACCTTATCGGTCGAGTTCACCCCTCCACTTT. Protein sequence: CASSRTPYRSSSPLHF.

The chain links TRBV5-8 to TRBJ1-5; D not resolved. CDR3 length equals 13 residues. Germline CDR1 and CDR2: SGHTS and YDEGEE. Deletions cut 5 bases from V and 11 bases from J, with 17 bases between. The CDR3 bases are TGTGCCAGCAGTCCCCCCCCCGGACTTTCCCAGCATTTT. This codes for CASSPPPGLSQHF.

The chain's CDR3 is CSVEVGQGAGYTF. The CDR3 DNA sequence: TGCAGCGTTGAGGTAGGGCAGGGCGCTGGCTACACCTTC. The chain is built from TRBV29-1 and TRBJ1-2, with D maybe TRBD1 (5 bases). V shed 3 bases and J shed 7 bases, with 15 bases lying between them. The CDR3 totals 13 residues. CDR1 SQVTM and CDR2 ANQGSEA come from the germline V gene.

The chain uses TRBV5-1 and TRBJ2-3; D possibly corresponds to TRBD2 (5 bases). Germline V gene sequence: CDR1 SGHRS, CDR2 YFSETQ. The CDR3 length is 14 residues. V was clipped by 0 bases and J by 5 bases, with 10 bases between them. DNA of the CDR3: TGCGCCAGCAGCTTGGGAGGGATTGGAGATACGCAGTATTTT. This gives the protein CASSLGGIGDTQYF.

The chain has TRBV4-2 and TRBJ1-2; D uncertain. V was pared by 0 bases and J by 8 bases, with 10 bases between. The CDR3 extends over 13 amino acids. The germline V gene has CDR1 LGHNA and CDR2 YNFKEQ. The CDR3 DNA follows: TGTGCCAGCAGCCAAGACGAAGTTTCCGGCTACACCTTC. Translating it yields CASSQDEVSGYTF.

Only one count was recorded for this clone. This chain links TRBV21-1 with TRBJ1-2; the D call TRBD1 from the table was never checked on the DNA. TRBV21-1 has pseudogene status. CDR3 length: 16 amino acids. The CDR3 region is CASSKGPDRGEYGYTF. In DNA form, the CDR3 reads TGTGCCAGCAGCAAAGGTCCGGACAGGGGAGAGTATGGCTACACCTTC.

CDR3 amino acids: CASREGAANEKLFF. As DNA, the CDR3 is TGCGCCAGCAGGGAGGGGGCAGCTAATGAAAAACTGTTTTTT. This chain joins TRBV5-1 and TRBJ1-4, with 7 bases aligning to TRBD1. The CDR3 runs 14 residues. Germline V gene lookup returns CDR1 SGHRS and CDR2 YFSETQ. J gave up 3 bases and V 5 bases, and 4 bases lay outside the gene matches.

The CDR3 protein is CASTGTDFSGYTF. The CDR3 DNA follows: TGTGCCAGCACTGGGACGGATTTTTCGGGCTACACCTTC. This chain joins TRBV6-5 and TRBJ1-2; the D gene is possibly TRBD1 (5 bases). Germline CDR1 MNHEY, CDR2 SVGAGI. This CDR3 has 13 residues. V was shortened by 7 bases and J by 8 bases, with 17 bases between the two germline ends.

This clone was counted a few times. The chain employs TRBV4-3 and TRBJ1-1, with D perhaps TRBD1 (5 bases). V lost 1 base to trimming and J lost 1 base, with 16 bases between them. CDR3 length: 17 amino acids. CDR1 LGHNA and CDR2 YSLEER come from the germline V gene. In DNA form, the CDR3 reads TGCGCCAGCAGCCAAGTAGGGGCTGGGGCAGCGAACACTGAAGCTTTCTTT. It codes for CASSQVGAGAANTEAFF.